One sample yielded the 2 T cell receptor beta chains listed below, sequenced in a study of cytomegalovirus exposure and HLA in healthy donors. Primers included in the PCR were 60 Vbeta and 13 Jbeta primers. Measured with immunoSEQ multiplex PCR; TCRdb has only the in-frame clones, and not every one. The profile shows 160,000 or so clones, roughly four fifths of them singletons. Sequencing was carried out using PBMCs. Every receptor here comes from a man in his forties or fifties in good health and CMV-seropositive.

The gene calls are TRBV18 and TRBJ2-5, with D hard to call. Trimming stripped 2 bases from V and 3 bases from J, with 16 bases between. The CDR3 totals 16 residues. Germline loops: CDR1 KGHSH, CDR2 LQKENI. CDR3 bases: TGTGCCAGCTCACCAGGTCTCGGTCGAGCGAAAGAGACCCAGTACTTC. It translates to CASSPGLGRAKETQYF. The whole variable domain, filled in from reference TRBV18 and TRBJ2-5, reads NAGVMQNPRHLVRRRGQEARLRCSPMKGHSHVYWYRQLPEEGLKFMVYLQKENIIDESGMPKERFSAEFPKEGPSILRIQQVVRGDSAAYFCASSPGLGRAKETQYFGPGTRLLVL.

The chain combines TRBV5-1 with TRBJ1-1; D is possibly TRBD1 (6 bases). This CDR3 spans 15 amino acids. Germline V gene data show CDR1 as SGHRS and CDR2 as YFSETQ. V was clipped by 4 bases and J by 1 base, with 14 bases between them. The CDR3 DNA follows: TGCGCCAGCAGCCTGAGGACAGAGGGGAACACTGAAGCTTTCTTT. Residues: CASSLRTEGNTEAFF.